Ten or more counts support the clone carrying this T cell receptor (beta chain). Its antigen is undetermined. This CDR3 has 16 residues. Germline lookup yields CDR1 SGHRS and CDR2 YFSETQ. The germline V and J ends were trimmed by 4 bases and 1 base, with 17 bases remaining between them. These data belong to a study of response to subunit inactivated influenza vaccine. Notes on the study in general: Each seasonal influenza vaccination, the authors suggested, recruits few new T cells.

One entry per CDR3 protein results from TCRdb running MiXCR on the RT-PCR reads. The repertoire holds hundreds of thousands of distinct CDR3 sequences, with around 18% as singletons. This sample comprised PBMCs from blood, obtained 4 to 6 days after vaccination. This sequence was found in a man in his forties or fifties who received an inactivated influenza vaccine. The chain is built from TRBV5-1 and TRBJ1-1; possibly TRBD1 for D (5 bases). The CDR3 spells CASSLGQRTPNTEAFF. The CDR3 nucleotides are TGCGCCAGCAGCCTCGGACAAAGGACACCGAACACTGAAGCTTTCTTT.